This is a list of T cell receptor beta chains from one sample in a study of cytomegalovirus exposure and HLA in healthy donors. Profiling relied on immunoSEQ multiplex PCR, and the TCRdb table lists in-frame clones only, not all of them. The sample holds 330,000 or so clones, roughly 89% seen once. Sequencing was performed on PBMCs. These receptor sequences come from a woman aged 18-29 years in good health and CMV-seronegative. Each CDR3 is given with its conserved first and last residue. D genes are given only for firm matches. Rows give clone size only sometimes, using once, few, many, or a class for an expanded clone.

j_gene	abundance	d_gene	v_gene	CDR3nt	CDR3aa
TRBJ2-7	NA	NA	TRBV9	TGTGCCAGCAGCCCGACTTTCCGCATCGGGAGCTCCAGCTCCTACGAGCAGTACTTC	CASSPTFRIGSSSSYEQYF
TRBJ1-1	once	NA	TRBV27	TGTGCCAGCATTGTAGAGAACACTGAAGCTTTCTTT	CASIVENTEAFF
TRBJ2-2	NA	TRBD2	TRBV5-6	TGTGCCAGCAGGCGAGCGGGAGCTGGGAACACCGGGGAGCTGTTTTTT	CASRRAGAGNTGELFF
TRBJ2-1	NA	NA	TRBV7-2	TGTGCCAGCAGCTTAGGGGGCGACGGAGAGCAGTTCTTC	CASSLGGDGEQFF
TRBJ2-1	NA	TRBD2	TRBV2	TGTGCCAGCAGACCGGGACTAGCGGGAGAAGGAACCTACAATGAGCAGTTCTTC	CASRPGLAGEGTYNEQFF
TRBJ1-2	NA	NA	TRBV5-4	TGTGCCACCCGGACCTGGGGGGACTATGGCTACACCTTC	CATRTWGDYGYTF
TRBJ2-5	NA	TRBD1	TRBV29-1	TGCAGCGTTCCCCGACAGGGACGGGAGACCCAGTACTTC	CSVPRQGRETQYF
TRBJ2-1	NA	TRBD2	TRBV27	TGTGCCAGCAGTTTATGGGGGGAGGGTCACAATGAGCAGTTCTTC	CASSLWGEGHNEQFF
TRBJ2-1	NA	TRBD2	TRBV28	TGTGTAGCGGGAGGAGGTAATGAGCAGTTCTTC	CVAGGGNEQFF
TRBJ2-3	once	TRBD2	TRBV27	TGTGCCAGCAGTCTCCCCCCGGGACTAGCGGAAACAGATACGCAGTATTTT	CASSLPPGLAETDTQYF
TRBJ2-7	once	TRBD2	TRBV5-1	TGCGCCAGCAGCTTGGCCTTGCGGGAGGGTACATCCTACGAGCAGTACTTC	CASSLALREGTSYEQYF
TRBJ2-7	few	NA	TRBV2	TGTGCCAGCAGTGACCGGGTGCAGTACTTC	CASSDRVQYF
TRBJ2-1	NA	TRBD2	TRBV6-5	TGTGCCAGCAGTCGGACTAGCGGGAGTTACAATGAGCAGTTCTTC	CASSRTSGSYNEQFF
TRBJ1-5	NA	NA	TRBV10-3	TGTGCCATCAGCCCACAGGCGGCGAACAATCAGCCCCAGCATTTT	CAISPQAANNQPQHF
TRBJ1-5	NA	TRBD1	TRBV9	TGTGCCAGCAGTGCGACAGGGGAGAGCCGGCAGCCCCAGCATTTT	CASSATGESRQPQHF
TRBJ1-1	NA	NA	TRBV14	TGTGCCAGCAGCCTCATCCCCGGGGGAGAAGCTTTCTTT	CASSLIPGGEAFF
TRBJ1-5	NA	TRBD1	TRBV2	TGTGCCAGCAGGAAGGGGGCCAATCAGCCCCAGCATTTT	CASRKGANQPQHF
TRBJ2-7	NA	TRBD1	TRBV6-5	TGTGCCAGCAGGACAGGGGCCCTCTACGAGCAGTACTTC	CASRTGALYEQYF
TRBJ1-1	NA	NA	TRBV28	TGTGCCAGCGGACTCGCGGCGGACGCACTTATGGAAGCTTTCTTT	CASGLAADALMEAFF
TRBJ1-2	NA	NA	TRBV4-1	TGCGCCAGCAGCCATCCCAATGGGGCGCGTACCTTC	CASSHPNGARTF
TRBJ1-5	NA	NA	TRBV9	TGTGCCAGCAGCCCACCCGACAGTCCAAATCAGCCCCAGCATTTT	CASSPPDSPNQPQHF
TRBJ1-2	NA	NA	TRBV7-2	TGTGCCAGCAGCCCGGCCCGGGACACCTTCTATGGCTACACCTTC	CASSPARDTFYGYTF
TRBJ2-4	NA	TRBD1	TRBV4-1	TGCGCCAGCAGCCGGACAGGGGGCGCCGAGGGAATTCAGTACTTC	CASSRTGGAEGIQYF
TRBJ1-4	NA	NA	TRBV9	TGTGCCAGCAGCCCGAGCACGGGAGCTGCAACTAATGAAAAACTGTTTTTT	CASSPSTGAATNEKLFF
TRBJ1-2	few	NA	TRBV5-1	TGCGCCAGCAGCTTTGACAGCTATGGCTACACCTTC	CASSFDSYGYTF
TRBJ1-5	NA	NA	TRBV19	TGTGCCAGTAGTATGGATGGGCAGGTAGGCAATCAGCCCCAGCATTTT	CASSMDGQVGNQPQHF